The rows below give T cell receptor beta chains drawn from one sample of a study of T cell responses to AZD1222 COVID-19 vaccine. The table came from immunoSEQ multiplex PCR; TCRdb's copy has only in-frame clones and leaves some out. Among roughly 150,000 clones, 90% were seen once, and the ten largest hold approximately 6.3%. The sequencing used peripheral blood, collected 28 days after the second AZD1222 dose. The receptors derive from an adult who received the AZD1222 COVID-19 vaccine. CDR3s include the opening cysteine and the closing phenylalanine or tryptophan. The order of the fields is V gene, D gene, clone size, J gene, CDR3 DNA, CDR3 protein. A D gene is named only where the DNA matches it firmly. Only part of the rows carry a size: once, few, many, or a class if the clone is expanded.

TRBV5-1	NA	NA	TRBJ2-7	TGCGCCAGCAGCTCCGGACACCTCAGCTCCTACGAGCAGTACTTC	CASSSGHLSSYEQYF
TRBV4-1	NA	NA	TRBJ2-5	TGCGCCAGCAGCCAAGTGATATCCGTTGAGACCCAGTACTTC	CASSQVISVETQYF
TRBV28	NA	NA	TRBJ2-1	TGTGCCAGCACCCCGTGGAGCGGGCGCTACAATGAGCAGTTCTTC	CASTPWSGRYNEQFF
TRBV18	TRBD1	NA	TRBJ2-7	TGTGCCAGCTCACCCGGGACAGGGGCCTACGAGCAGTACTTC	CASSPGTGAYEQYF
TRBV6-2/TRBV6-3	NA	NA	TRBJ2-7	TGTGCCAGCAGTTTATCGGTAGAACAGTCCTACGAGCAGTACTTC	CASSLSVEQSYEQYF
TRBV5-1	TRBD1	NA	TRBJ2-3	TGCGCCAGCAGCTTTCACAGGGGGCCGGGAGATACGCAGTATTTT	CASSFHRGPGDTQYF
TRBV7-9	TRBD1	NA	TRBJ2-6	TGTGCCAGCAGCCGTCCCGGGACAGGGCCCGGGGCCAACGTCCTGACTTTC	CASSRPGTGPGANVLTF
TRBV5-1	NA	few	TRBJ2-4	TGCGCCAGCAGCCCCGACAGGCCTCCTCCAAGTGGCATTCAGTACTTC	CASSPDRPPPSGIQYF
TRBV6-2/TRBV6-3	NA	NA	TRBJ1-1	TGTGCCAGCAGTTACTTGGGGCAGCCACTTGAAGCTTTCTTT	CASSYLGQPLEAFF
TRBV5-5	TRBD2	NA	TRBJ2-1	TGTGCCAGCAGCTCGGCCGGGAGGGGATATGATGAGCAGTTCTTC	CASSSAGRGYDEQFF
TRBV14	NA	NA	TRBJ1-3	TGTGCCAGCAGCCAAGGGACCCGTGGAAACACCATATATTTT	CASSQGTRGNTIYF
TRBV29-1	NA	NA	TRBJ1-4	TGCAGCGTTCGGACGGGGGCGGATGAAAAACTGTTTTTT	CSVRTGADEKLFF
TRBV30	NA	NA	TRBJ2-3	TGTGCCTGGAGTGTACGGAGCGGAGATACGCAGTATTTT	CAWSVRSGDTQYF
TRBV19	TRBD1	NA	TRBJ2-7	TGTGCCAGTAGTAGCCCGCTTCGACAGGGCTCCTACGAGCAGTACTTC	CASSSPLRQGSYEQYF
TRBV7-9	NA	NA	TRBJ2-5	TGTGCCAGCAGTCACCGGCGGGGTCAAGAGACCCAGTACTTC	CASSHRRGQETQYF
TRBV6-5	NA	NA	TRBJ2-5	TGTGCCAGCAGTTATAACGGGATCCAAGAGACCCAGTACTTC	CASSYNGIQETQYF
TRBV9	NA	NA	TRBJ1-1	TGTGCCAGCCCTTCGGGTCCACGGCTCATGAACACTGAAGCTTTCTTT	CASPSGPRLMNTEAFF
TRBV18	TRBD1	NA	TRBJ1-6	TGTGCCAGCGCGCCGGGACAGGGCAATAATTCACCCCTCCACTTT	CASAPGQGNNSPLHF
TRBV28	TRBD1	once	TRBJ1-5	TGTGCCAGCAGCCAAGCGACAGGGGGCCAGCCCCAGCATTTT	CASSQATGGQPQHF
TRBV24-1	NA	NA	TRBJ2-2	TGTGCCACCAGTGATTTTCGTCTAGCCGGGGAGCTGTTTTTT	CATSDFRLAGELFF
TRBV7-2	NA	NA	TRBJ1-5	TGTGCCAGCAGCTTAGCCCCATTATTGTATCAGCCCCAGCATTTT	CASSLAPLLYQPQHF
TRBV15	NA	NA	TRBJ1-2	TGTGCCACCAGCCCACACGGGCGTAATAACTATGGCTACACCTTC	CATSPHGRNNYGYTF
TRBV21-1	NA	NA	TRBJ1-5	TGTGCCAGCAGCCGCAGTGGAGTGGGGCATGAGCCCCAGCATTTT	CASSRSGVGHEPQHF
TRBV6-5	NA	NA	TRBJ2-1	TGTGCCAGCTCCCACCGGGGGGCTGGTCATGAGCAGTTCTTC	CASSHRGAGHEQFF
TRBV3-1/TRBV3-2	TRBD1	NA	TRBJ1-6	TGTGCCAGCAGAAGGGACAGGGCCGGTAATTCACCCCTCCACTTT	CASRRDRAGNSPLHF
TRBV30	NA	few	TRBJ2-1	TGTGCCTGGAACGCAGGGATTGGGAATGAGCAGTTCTTC	CAWNAGIGNEQFF
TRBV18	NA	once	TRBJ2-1	TGTGCCAGCTCACCACCAGGGGGGACGGCTAGAAATGAGCAGTTCTTC	CASSPPGGTARNEQFF
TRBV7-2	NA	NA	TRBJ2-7	TGTGCCAGCAGCTTGAACCGAAATCGGTACGAGCAGTACTTC	CASSLNRNRYEQYF
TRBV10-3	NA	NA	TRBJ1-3	TGTGCCATCACTATAGAACTCTCTGGAAACACCATATATTTT	CAITIELSGNTIYF
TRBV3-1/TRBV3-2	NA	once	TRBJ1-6	TGTGCCAGCAGCCAAGAAGTGGGTACCGCCTATAATTCACCCCTCCACTTT	CASSQEVGTAYNSPLHF
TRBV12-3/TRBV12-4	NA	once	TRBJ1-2	TGTGCCAGCAGCTCGGACAAGAATTATGGCTACACCTTC	CASSSDKNYGYTF
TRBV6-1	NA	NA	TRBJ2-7	TGTGCCAGCAGTGAAAAGCAGGGTCGTAATTACGAGCAGTACTTC	CASSEKQGRNYEQYF
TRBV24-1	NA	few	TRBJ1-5	TGTGCCACCAGTGATGTGACAGCTAGCAATCAGCCCCAGCATTTT	CATSDVTASNQPQHF
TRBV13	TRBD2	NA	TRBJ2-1	TGTGCCAGCAGCCCACTAGCGGGGGGGACGGATGAGCAGTTCTTC	CASSPLAGGTDEQFF
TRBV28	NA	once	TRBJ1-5	TGTGCCAGCGGAGTCCCGAGAGGGTCTAGCAATCAGCCCCAGCATTTT	CASGVPRGSSNQPQHF
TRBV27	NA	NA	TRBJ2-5	TGTGCCAGCAGACCTCAGGGACTCGGGGAGACCCAGTACTTC	CASRPQGLGETQYF
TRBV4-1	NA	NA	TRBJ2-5	TGCGCCAGCAGCCAAGGACGCAGGTACGAAGAGACCCAGTACTTC	CASSQGRRYEETQYF
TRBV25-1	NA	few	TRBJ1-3	TGTGCCAGCAGTGGGGGATGGGATTTCTCTGGAAACACCATATATTTT	CASSGGWDFSGNTIYF
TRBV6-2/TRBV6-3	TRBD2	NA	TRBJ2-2	TGTGCCAGCAGTTACGAACTAGCGGGGATTGGCGGGGAGCTGTTTTTT	CASSYELAGIGGELFF
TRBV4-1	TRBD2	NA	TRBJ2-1	TGCGCCAGCAGCCAAGACGGAGCGGGAGGACGCAATGAGCAGTTCTTC	CASSQDGAGGRNEQFF
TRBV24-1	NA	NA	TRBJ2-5	TGTGCCACCAATGGATGGATCTCGTACCAAGAGACCCAGTACTTC	CATNGWISYQETQYF
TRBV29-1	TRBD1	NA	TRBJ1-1	TGCAGCGCTACTCCGCAGGGACAGGTGAACACTGAAGCTTTCTTT	CSATPQGQVNTEAFF
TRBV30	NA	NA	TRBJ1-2	TGTGCCTGGAGTCCCCCCGACAGGAACTATGGCTACACCTTC	CAWSPPDRNYGYTF
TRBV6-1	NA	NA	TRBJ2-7	TGTGCCAGCAGTGAATGGGTCCGGGCGTACGAGCAGTACTTC	CASSEWVRAYEQYF